The source of this TCR beta chain is a study of regulatory T cells in long-lasting Graves disease. Study in general: Over-5-year antithyroid drug use with positive TSH receptor antibodies defined persistent Graves' disease in the study.

Time point here: persistent/refractory GD, antithyroid drugs over 5 years with positive TRAb. PBMC-extracted RNA yielded the TCR library. General study results and limits: Persistent disease favored TRBV28, TRBJ1-2 and TRBJ2-5. Whereas new patients shared about 980 public clonotypes, persistent patients shared more, at about 2,500.

The authors built TCR beta libraries using iRepertoire HTBI primers and Arm-PCR of CDR3 regions. TCRdb analysed the multiplex PCR reads with MiXCR anew, one entry per CDR3 protein. The repertoire holds roughly 300,000 distinct CDR3 sequences, around 20% seen once, with less than 30% in the top ten. In the case of this clonotype: No antigen is known for it.

From germline, CDR1 is SGHTA and CDR2 FQGNSA. V lost 4 bases, J lost 8 bases, and 15 bases lay in between. This CDR3 contains 14 residues. The sequenced sample was peripheral blood mononuclear cells (PBMCs), obtained when the disease was refractory, from a patient treated with antithyroid drugs. This TCR was recovered from a female donor with Graves disease. J is TRBJ2-4 and V is TRBV7-2, with D possibly TRBD2 on 5 matching bases. The CDR3 region has the DNA TGTGCCAGCAGCTCCGGGATTCACGGAGACATTCAGTACTTC. This sequence encodes CASSSGIHGDIQYF.